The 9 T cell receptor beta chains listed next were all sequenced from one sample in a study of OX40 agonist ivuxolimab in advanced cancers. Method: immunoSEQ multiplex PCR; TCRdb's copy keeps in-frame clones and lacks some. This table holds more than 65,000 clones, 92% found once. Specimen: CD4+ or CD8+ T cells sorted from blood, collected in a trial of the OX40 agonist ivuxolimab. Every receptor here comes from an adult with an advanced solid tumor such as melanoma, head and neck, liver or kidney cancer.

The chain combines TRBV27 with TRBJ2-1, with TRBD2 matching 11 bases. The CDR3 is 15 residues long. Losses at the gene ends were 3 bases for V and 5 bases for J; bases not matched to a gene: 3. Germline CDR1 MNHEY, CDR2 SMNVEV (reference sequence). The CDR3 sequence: CASSFTSGGDNEQFF. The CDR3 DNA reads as TGTGCCAGCAGTTTTACTAGCGGGGGAGACAATGAGCAGTTCTTC.

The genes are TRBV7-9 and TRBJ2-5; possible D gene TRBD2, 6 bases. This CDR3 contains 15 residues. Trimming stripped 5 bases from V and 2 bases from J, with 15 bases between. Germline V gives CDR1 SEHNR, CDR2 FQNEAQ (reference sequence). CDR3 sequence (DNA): TGTGCCAGCAGCAGATGGCGGGGAGTTCAAGAGACCCAGTACTTC. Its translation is CASSRWRGVQETQYF.

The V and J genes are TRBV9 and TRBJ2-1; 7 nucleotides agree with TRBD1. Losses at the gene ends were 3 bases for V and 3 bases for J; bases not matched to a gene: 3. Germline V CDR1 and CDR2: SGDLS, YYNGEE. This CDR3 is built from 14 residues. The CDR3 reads CASSDHRGYNEQFF. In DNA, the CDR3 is TGTGCCAGCAGCGATCACAGGGGCTACAATGAGCAGTTCTTC.

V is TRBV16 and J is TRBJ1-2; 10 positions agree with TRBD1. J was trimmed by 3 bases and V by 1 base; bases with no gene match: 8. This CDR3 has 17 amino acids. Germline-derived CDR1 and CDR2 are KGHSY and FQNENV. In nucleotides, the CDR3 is TGTGCCAGCAGCCAATGGACTCCGGACAGGGGGGACTATGGCTACACCTTC. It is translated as CASSQWTPDRGDYGYTF.

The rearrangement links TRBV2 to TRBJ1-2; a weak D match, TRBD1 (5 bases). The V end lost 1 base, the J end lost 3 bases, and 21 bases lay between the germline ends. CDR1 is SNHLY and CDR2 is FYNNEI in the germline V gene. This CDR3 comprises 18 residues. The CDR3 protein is CASSEDRLGQGDDYGYTF. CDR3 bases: TGTGCCAGCAGTGAAGATAGGCTGGGGCAGGGTGACGACTATGGCTACACCTTC. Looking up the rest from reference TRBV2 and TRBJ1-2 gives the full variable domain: EPEVTQTPSHQVTQMGQEVILRCVPISNHLYFYWYRQILGQKVEFLVSFYNNEISEKSEIFDDQFSVERPDGSNFTLKIRSTKLEDSAMYFCASSEDRLGQGDDYGYTFGSGTRLTVV.

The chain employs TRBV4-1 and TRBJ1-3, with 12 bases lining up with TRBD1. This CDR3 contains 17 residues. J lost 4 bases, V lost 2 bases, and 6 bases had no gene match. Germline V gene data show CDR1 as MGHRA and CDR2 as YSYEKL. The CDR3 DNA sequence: TGCGCCAGCAGCCAACCTGGGACAGGGGGCATCGGAAACACCATATATTTT. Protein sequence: CASSQPGTGGIGNTIYF.

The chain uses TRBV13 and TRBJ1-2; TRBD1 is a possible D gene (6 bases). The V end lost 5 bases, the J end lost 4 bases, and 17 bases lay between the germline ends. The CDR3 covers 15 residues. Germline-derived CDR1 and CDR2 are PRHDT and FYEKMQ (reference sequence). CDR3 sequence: CASSDPTGGIYGYTF. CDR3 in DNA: TGTGCCAGCAGCGACCCGACAGGCGGGATCTATGGCTACACCTTC.

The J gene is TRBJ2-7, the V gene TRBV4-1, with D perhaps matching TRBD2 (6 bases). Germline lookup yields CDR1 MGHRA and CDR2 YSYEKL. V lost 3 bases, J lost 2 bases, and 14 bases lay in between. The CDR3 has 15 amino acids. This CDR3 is CASSHTAEGTYEQYF. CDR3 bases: TGCGCCAGCAGCCATACGGCGGAGGGTACCTACGAGCAGTACTTC.

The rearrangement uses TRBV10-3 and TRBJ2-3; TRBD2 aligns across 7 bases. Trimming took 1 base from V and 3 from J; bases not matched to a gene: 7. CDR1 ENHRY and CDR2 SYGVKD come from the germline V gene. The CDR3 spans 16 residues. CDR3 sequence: CAISEWWGGETDTQYF. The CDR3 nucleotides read TGTGCCATCAGTGAGTGGTGGGGGGGGGAAACAGATACGCAGTATTTT.